The TCR beta chain under discussion was sequenced for a study of blood T cell repertoires in COVID-19. At the level of the study: Spain, Italy and the United States supplied samples that represented acute and convalescent COVID-19. In each case, the material was cDNA or gDNA derived from T cells, B-cell-depleted T cells, or PBMCs.

Concerning this clone: Other nucleotide sequences from this sample produce the same CDR3.

Original processing notes: From reference gene primer amplification, estimates of nucleated cell counts were derived. Using immunoSEQ multiplex PCR, the repertoire was profiled, and TCRdb retains in-frame clones only, with some absent. The V and J calls and the clone size are those of that table, but D and trimming were determined from the DNA. The table lists approximately 60,000 clones, approximately 79% of them singletons. This CDR3 region has 15 residues. With 1 base clipped from V and 2 bases from J, the junction kept 2 bases outside the gene matches. Looked up from germline, CDR1 is SGHTA and CDR2 is FQGNSA.

The receptor comes from an elderly woman with active or convalescent COVID-19. The J gene is TRBJ2-1, the V gene TRBV7-2, with 7 bases aligning to TRBD2. Material: peripheral blood. The CDR3 region has the DNA TGTGCCAGCAGCTTAGATAGCGGGCCCTACAATGAGCAGTTCTTC. Encoded protein: CASSLDSGPYNEQFF.